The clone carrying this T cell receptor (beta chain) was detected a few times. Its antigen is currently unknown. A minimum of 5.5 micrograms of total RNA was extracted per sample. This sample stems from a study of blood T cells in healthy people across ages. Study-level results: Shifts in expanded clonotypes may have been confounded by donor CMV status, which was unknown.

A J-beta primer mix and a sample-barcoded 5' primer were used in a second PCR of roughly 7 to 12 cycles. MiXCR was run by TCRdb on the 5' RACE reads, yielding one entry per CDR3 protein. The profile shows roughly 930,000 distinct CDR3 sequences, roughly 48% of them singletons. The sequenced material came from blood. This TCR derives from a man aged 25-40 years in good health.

CDR3 amino acids: CAILLPGRPRVDTEAFF. In DNA form, the CDR3 reads TGTGCCATCCTACTCCCAGGCAGACCTAGGGTGGACACTGAAGCTTTCTTT. The J gene is TRBJ1-1, the V gene TRBV10-3; no clear D. The CDR3 has 17 residues. The germline V and J ends were trimmed by 8 bases and 3 bases, with 25 bases remaining between them. Germline CDR1 ENHRY, CDR2 SYGVKD.